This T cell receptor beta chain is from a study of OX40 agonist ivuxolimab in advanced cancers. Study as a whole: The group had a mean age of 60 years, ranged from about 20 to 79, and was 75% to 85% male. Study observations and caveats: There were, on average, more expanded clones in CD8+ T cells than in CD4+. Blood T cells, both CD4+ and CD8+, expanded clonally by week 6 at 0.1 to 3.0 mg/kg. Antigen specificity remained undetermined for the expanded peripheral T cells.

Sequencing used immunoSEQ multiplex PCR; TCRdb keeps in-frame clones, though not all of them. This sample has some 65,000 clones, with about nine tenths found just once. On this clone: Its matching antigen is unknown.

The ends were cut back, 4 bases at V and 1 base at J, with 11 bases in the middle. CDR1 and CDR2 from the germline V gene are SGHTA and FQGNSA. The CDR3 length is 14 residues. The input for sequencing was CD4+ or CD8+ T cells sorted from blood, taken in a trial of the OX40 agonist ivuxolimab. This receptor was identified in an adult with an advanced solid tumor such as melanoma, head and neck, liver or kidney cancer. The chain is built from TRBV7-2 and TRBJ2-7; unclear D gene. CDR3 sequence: CASSSPPGSYEQYF. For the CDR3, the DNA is TGTGCCAGCAGCTCCCCGCCCGGGTCCTACGAGCAGTACTTC.